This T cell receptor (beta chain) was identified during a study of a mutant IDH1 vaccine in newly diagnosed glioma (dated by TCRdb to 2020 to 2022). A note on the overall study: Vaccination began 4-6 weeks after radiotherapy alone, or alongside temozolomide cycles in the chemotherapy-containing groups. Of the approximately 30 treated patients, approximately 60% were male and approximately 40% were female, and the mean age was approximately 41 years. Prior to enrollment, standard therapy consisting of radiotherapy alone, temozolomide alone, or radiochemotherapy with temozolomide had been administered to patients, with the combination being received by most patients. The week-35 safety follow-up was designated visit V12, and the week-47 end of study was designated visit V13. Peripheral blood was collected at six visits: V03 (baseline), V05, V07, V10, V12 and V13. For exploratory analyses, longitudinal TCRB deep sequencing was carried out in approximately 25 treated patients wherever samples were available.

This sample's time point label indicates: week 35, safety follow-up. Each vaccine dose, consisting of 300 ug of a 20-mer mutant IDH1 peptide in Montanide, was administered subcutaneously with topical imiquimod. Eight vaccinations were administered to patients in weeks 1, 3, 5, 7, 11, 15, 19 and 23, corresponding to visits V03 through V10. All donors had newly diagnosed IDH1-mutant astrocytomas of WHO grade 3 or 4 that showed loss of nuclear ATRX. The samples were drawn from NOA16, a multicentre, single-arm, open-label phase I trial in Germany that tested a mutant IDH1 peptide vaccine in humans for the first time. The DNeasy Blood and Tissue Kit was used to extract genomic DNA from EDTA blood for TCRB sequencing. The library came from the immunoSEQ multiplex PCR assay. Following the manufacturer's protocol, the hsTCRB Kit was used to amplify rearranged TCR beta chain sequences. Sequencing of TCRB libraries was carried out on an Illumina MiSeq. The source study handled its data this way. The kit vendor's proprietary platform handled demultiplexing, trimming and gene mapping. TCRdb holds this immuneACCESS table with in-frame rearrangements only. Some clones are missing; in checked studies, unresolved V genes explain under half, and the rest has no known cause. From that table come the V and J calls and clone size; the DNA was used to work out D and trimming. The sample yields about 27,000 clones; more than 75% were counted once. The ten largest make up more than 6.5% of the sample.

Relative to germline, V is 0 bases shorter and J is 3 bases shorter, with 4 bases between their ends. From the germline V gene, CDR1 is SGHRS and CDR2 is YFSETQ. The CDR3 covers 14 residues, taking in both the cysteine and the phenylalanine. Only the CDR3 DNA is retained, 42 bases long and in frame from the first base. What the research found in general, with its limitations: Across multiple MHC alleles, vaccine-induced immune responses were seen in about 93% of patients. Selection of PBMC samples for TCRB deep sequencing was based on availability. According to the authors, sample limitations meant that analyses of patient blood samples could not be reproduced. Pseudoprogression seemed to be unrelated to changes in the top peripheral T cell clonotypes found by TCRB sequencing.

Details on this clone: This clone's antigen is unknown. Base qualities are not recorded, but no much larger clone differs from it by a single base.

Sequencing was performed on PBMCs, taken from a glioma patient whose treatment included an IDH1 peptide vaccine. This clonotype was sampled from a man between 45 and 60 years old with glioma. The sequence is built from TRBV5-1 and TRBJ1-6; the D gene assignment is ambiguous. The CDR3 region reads CASSLGDYNSPLHF. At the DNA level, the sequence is TGCGCCAGCAGCTTGGGAGACTATAATTCACCCCTCCACTTT.